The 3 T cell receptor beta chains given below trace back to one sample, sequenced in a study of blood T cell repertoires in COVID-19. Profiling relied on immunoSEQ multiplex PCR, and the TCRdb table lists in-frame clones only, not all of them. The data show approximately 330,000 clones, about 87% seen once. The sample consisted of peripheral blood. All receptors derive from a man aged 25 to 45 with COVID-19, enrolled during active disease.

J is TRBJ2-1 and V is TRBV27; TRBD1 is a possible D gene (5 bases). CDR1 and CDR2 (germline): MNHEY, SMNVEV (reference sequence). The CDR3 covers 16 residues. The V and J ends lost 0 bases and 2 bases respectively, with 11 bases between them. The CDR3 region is CASSLSAGSPYNEQFF. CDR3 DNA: TGTGCCAGCAGTTTATCGGCAGGGTCCCCCTACAATGAGCAGTTCTTC.

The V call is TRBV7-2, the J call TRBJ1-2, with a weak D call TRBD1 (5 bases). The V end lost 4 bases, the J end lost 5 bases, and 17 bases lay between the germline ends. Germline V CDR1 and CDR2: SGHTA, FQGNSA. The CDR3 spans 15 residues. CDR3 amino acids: CASSSYLVREYGYTF. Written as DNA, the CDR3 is TGTGCCAGCAGCTCATACTTGGTCAGGGAATATGGCTACACCTTC.

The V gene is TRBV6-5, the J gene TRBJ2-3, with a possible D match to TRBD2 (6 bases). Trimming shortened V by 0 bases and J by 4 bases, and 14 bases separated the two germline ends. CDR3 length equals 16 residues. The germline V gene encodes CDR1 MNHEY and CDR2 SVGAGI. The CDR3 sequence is CASSYSETSSPDTQYF. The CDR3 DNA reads TGTGCCAGCAGTTACTCCGAGACTAGTTCTCCAGATACGCAGTATTTT.